These 31 T cell receptor beta chains were sequenced from one sample in a study of identical twins. TCRdb independently ran MiXCR on the 5' RACE reads; one entry per CDR3 protein. The sample includes hundreds of thousands of distinct CDR3 sequences, roughly an eighth seen only once; the top ten take about 1.5%. These data are also associated with another study on yellow fever vaccine responses in identical twins.

The sequenced material came from PBMCs. These receptors all come from a woman aged 18-30 years in good health.

The rearrangement joins TRBV5-1 to TRBJ2-2; 8 bases match TRBD2. In germline, CDR1 is SGHRS, CDR2 YFSETQ. This CDR3 region has 15 residues. The trim removed 4 bases at V and 4 bases at J, leaving 6 bases unmatched. CDR3 region: CASSQSGSRTGELFF. The CDR3 nucleotides are TGCGCCAGCAGCCAAAGCGGGAGCCGCACCGGGGAGCTGTTTTTT.

The chain joins TRBV5-1 to TRBJ2-7; D perhaps matches TRBD1 (6 bases). This CDR3 region has 15 residues. CDR1 is SGHRS, CDR2 YFSETQ, per germline. Between the trimmed V and J ends, which lost 4 bases and 0 bases, there was a span of 14 bases. The CDR3 sequence is CASSTDSSSSYEQYF. Here the CDR3 DNA reads TGCGCCAGCAGCACGGACAGTTCGTCCTCCTACGAGCAGTACTTC.

This clonotype was seen more than once but under ten times. This rearrangement joins TRBV7-9 to TRBJ2-1; the match to TRBD1 covers 11 bases. The germline V gene encodes CDR1 SEHNR and CDR2 FQNEAQ (reference sequence). Losses at the gene ends were 4 bases for V and 8 bases for J; bases not matched to a gene: 7. The CDR3 length is 15 residues. The DNA for the CDR3 is TGTGCCAGCAGCTCCTGGACAGGGGGCGAAGATGAGCAGTTCTTC. Protein product: CASSSWTGGEDEQFF.

This clonotype was counted only a few times. This sequence joins TRBV6-1 and TRBJ2-7, with D possibly matching TRBD2 (6 bases). The CDR3 loop spans 13 amino acids. Germline V CDR1 and CDR2: MNHNS, SASEGT. V gave up 6 bases and J gave up 7 bases, with 16 bases separating them. The CDR3 region is CASSRTGGREQYV. As DNA, the CDR3 is TGTGCCAGCAGCCGGACGGGTGGGAGGGAGCAGTACGTC.

This clonotype was seen more than once but under ten times. The V call is TRBV6-2 or TRBV6-3, the J call TRBJ2-3; D is unresolved. The CDR3 extends over 14 amino acids. Per germline, CDR1 MNHEY and CDR2 SVGEGT. With 0 bases removed from V and 2 bases from J, the gap between germline ends came to 6 bases. CDR3 loop: CASSYSGFTDTQYF. As DNA, the CDR3 is TGTGCCAGCAGTTACTCTGGGTTCACAGATACGCAGTATTTT.

This clonotype has ten or more counts. The rearrangement links TRBV7-3 to TRBJ2-2; D possibly corresponds to TRBD2 (6 bases). The CDR3 is 15 residues long. Trimming took off 3 bases at V and 3 bases at J, with 11 bases between the two ends. CDR1 is SGHTA, CDR2 FQGTGA, per germline. The chain's CDR3 is CASSFGPGDTGELFF. The CDR3 region has the DNA TGTGCCAGCAGCTTCGGCCCGGGAGACACCGGGGAGCTGTTTTTT.

This clonotype was detected only a few times. The rearrangement joins TRBV20-1 to TRBJ1-1, with 7 bases lining up with TRBD1. The junction had 12 bases not matched to a gene; V was cut back by 5 bases and J by 9 bases. Germline CDR1 and CDR2: DFQATT and SNEGSKA (reference sequence). The CDR3 is 13 amino acids. CDR3 bases: TGCAGTGCTGGGGGACAGACAGAAAGGAAAGCTTTCTTT. As protein: CSAGGQTERKAFF.

The rearrangement links TRBV12-3 or TRBV12-4 to TRBJ2-7; either TRBD1 or TRBD2 may supply D (6 bases each). The CDR3 loop spans 14 amino acids. V was shortened by 6 bases and J by 1 base, with 13 bases between the two germline ends. CDR3 sequence reads: CASSPRGRSYEQYF. The CDR3 nucleotides are TGTGCCAGCAGCCCTAGGGGGAGGTCCTACGAGCAGTACTTC.

This clonotype was recorded a few times. The J gene is TRBJ2-5, the V gene TRBV20-1; TRBD1 might be the D (6 bases). The CDR3 sequence is 12 residues long. V was pared by 3 bases and J by 4 bases, with 9 bases between. Germline V lookup: CDR1 DFQATT, CDR2 SNEGSKA (reference sequence). The CDR3 spells CSARVGGETQYF. CDR3 DNA: TGCAGTGCTAGGGTAGGGGGAGAGACCCAGTACTTC.

The rearrangement uses TRBV5-1 and TRBJ1-3; D unresolved. Germline CDR1 SGHRS, CDR2 YFSETQ. The length of the CDR3 is 13 residues. Trimming removed 1 base at V and 4 bases at J, with 6 bases between. The CDR3 reads CASSLFKGNTIYF. CDR3 DNA: TGCGCCAGCAGCTTGTTTAAGGGAAACACCATATATTTT.

The table lists this clonotype with a few counts. V and J are TRBV7-9 and TRBJ2-1; 10 bases line up with TRBD2. The V segment lost 3 bases and the J segment 6 bases; nucleotides outside the gene matches: 8. CDR1 is SEHNR, CDR2 FQNEAQ, per germline (reference sequence). There are 16 residues in the CDR3. CDR3 residues: CASSFQGLAATNEQFF. The CDR3 coding sequence is TGTGCCAGCAGCTTTCAAGGACTAGCGGCGACCAATGAGCAGTTCTTC. The variable domain in full, with the rest retrieved from reference TRBV7-9 and TRBJ2-1, is DTGVSQNPRHKITKRGQNVTFRCDPISEHNRLYWYRQTLGQGPEFLTYFQNEAQLEKSRLLSDRFSAERPKGSFSTLEIQRTEQGDSAMYLCASSFQGLAATNEQFFGPGTRLTVL.

V and J are TRBV14 and TRBJ1-2, with 7 bases matching TRBD1. The CDR3 runs to 13 residues. Germline values: CDR1 SGHDN, CDR2 FVKESK. V was clipped by 4 bases and J by 7 bases; unmatched bases: 6. In DNA form, the CDR3 reads TGTGCCAGCAGCCCGAGTAGGGGGCCTGGCTACACCTTC. Translating it yields CASSPSRGPGYTF.

There are a few counts of this clonotype. The rearrangement links TRBV7-7 to TRBJ1-1; TRBD1 matches at 9 bases. This CDR3 has 15 residues. J lost 5 bases, V lost 5 bases, and 9 bases had no gene match. In germline, CDR1 is SSHAT, CDR2 FNYEAQ (reference sequence). CDR3 nucleotide sequence: TGTGCCAGCAGCCCGCTACAGGGGGCGCAGACTGAAGCTTTCTTT. Residues: CASSPLQGAQTEAFF. Full variable domain (remainder filled in from reference TRBV7-7 and TRBJ1-1): GAGVSQSPRYKVTKRGQDVTLRCDPISSHATLYWYQQALGQGPEFLTYFNYEAQPDKSGLPSDRFSAERPEGSISTLTIQRTEQRDSAMYRCASSPLQGAQTEAFFGQGTRLTVV.

The table lists this clonotype with a few counts. V gene TRBV29-1 combines with J gene TRBJ2-1; the D gene is possibly TRBD1 (6 bases). Germline loops: CDR1 SQVTM, CDR2 ANQGSEA. The V and J ends lost 4 bases and 6 bases respectively, with 16 bases between them. This CDR3 region has 14 residues. The CDR3 nucleotides read TGCAGCGTTGGGGCTGGGGGCCCATTCAATGAGCAGTTCTTC. As protein: CSVGAGGPFNEQFF.

This chain joins TRBV5-1 and TRBJ2-2; 7 positions agree with TRBD1. Germline-derived CDR1 and CDR2 are SGHRS and YFSETQ. The junction had 8 bases not matched to a gene; V was cut back by 3 bases and J by 6 bases. CDR3 length: 15 amino acids. The CDR3 loop is CASSYRQGKAGELFF. The CDR3 coding sequence is TGCGCCAGCAGCTACAGACAGGGTAAAGCCGGGGAGCTGTTTTTT.

This clonotype was detected a few times. V is TRBV7-2 and J is TRBJ1-5; weak D call: TRBD1 (5 bases). This CDR3 spans 13 amino acids. Germline CDR1 SGHTA, CDR2 FQGNSA. The V end was cut by 5 bases, the J end by 11 bases, with 16 bases between. The CDR3 sequence: CASSPSGGIAQHF. The DNA of the CDR3 is TGTGCCAGCAGCCCAAGTGGGGGGATAGCCCAGCATTTT.

This clonotype was detected ten times or more. CDR3 loop: CASSRTSGGHNEQFF. In nucleotides, the CDR3 is TGTGCCAGCAGTCGGACTAGCGGGGGGCACAATGAGCAGTTCTTC. The V and J genes are TRBV7-2 and TRBJ2-1, with 14 bases fitting TRBD2. CDR3 length equals 15 residues. Germline trimming cut 6 bases from V and 5 bases from J; bases unmatched to any gene: 3. CDR1 and CDR2 from the germline V gene are SGHTA and FQGNSA.

The chain joins TRBV11-2 to TRBJ1-1; D not certain. The CDR3 sequence is 12 residues long. Germline lookup yields CDR1 SGHAT and CDR2 FQNNGV. Trimming cost V 2 bases and J 7 bases, with 8 bases left between them. The CDR3 loop reads CASSLMGFEAFF. CDR3 coding DNA: TGTGCCAGCAGCTTAATGGGGTTTGAAGCTTTCTTT.

This clonotype was recorded at least ten times. V is TRBV12-3 or TRBV12-4 and J is TRBJ1-1, with D hard to call. The CDR3 runs 13 residues. Trimming took 1 base from V and 6 from J, leaving 9 bases between them. As DNA, the CDR3 is TGTGCCAGCAGTTTAGGTGTGGAAGCTGAAGCTTTCTTT. It yields the protein CASSLGVEAEAFF.

The chain links TRBV5-6 to TRBJ2-7; D is possibly TRBD2 (6 bases). CDR1 and CDR2 from the germline V gene are SGHDT and YYEEEE. V was shortened by 3 bases and J by 3 bases, with 10 bases between the two germline ends. The CDR3 runs to 13 residues. CDR3 protein: CASSWDSGYEQYF. The CDR3 DNA is TGTGCCAGCAGCTGGGACTCCGGCTACGAGCAGTACTTC.

This sequence joins TRBV27 and TRBJ2-7; tentative D call: TRBD1 (6 bases). V shed 6 bases and J shed 1 base, with 16 bases lying between them. This CDR3 has 15 residues. Germline V gives CDR1 MNHEY, CDR2 SMNVEV (reference sequence). CDR3: CASRPRGPASYEQYF. The CDR3 region has the DNA TGTGCCAGCAGGCCCAGGGGCCCCGCTTCCTACGAGCAGTACTTC.

This clonotype has ten or more counts. The V and J genes are TRBV12-3 or TRBV12-4 and TRBJ2-1, with D uncertain. Trimming took 5 bases from V and 10 from J, leaving 12 bases between them. The CDR3 spans 12 residues. The CDR3 sequence is CASSGEVGEQFF. As DNA, the CDR3 is TGTGCCAGCAGTGGAGAAGTGGGGGAGCAGTTCTTC.

This clonotype came up a few times. The chain couples TRBV20-1 to TRBJ1-1; no firm D call. The V end was cut by 4 bases, the J end by 8 bases, with 5 bases between. The CDR3 covers 9 residues. Per the germline V gene, CDR1 is DFQATT and CDR2 is SNEGSKA (reference sequence). CDR3 residues: CSATAEAFF. The DNA for the CDR3 is TGCAGTGCTACGGCGGAAGCTTTCTTT.

This clonotype was found many times. The chain couples TRBV20-1 to TRBJ1-3; a weak D match, TRBD1 (5 bases). Between the trimmed V and J ends, which lost 6 bases and 0 bases, there was a span of 12 bases. This CDR3 spans 14 amino acids. Germline lookup yields CDR1 DFQATT and CDR2 SNEGSKA (reference sequence). The CDR3 region is CSASLGGSGNTIYF. The CDR3 nucleotides are TGCAGTGCCTCCTTGGGGGGCTCTGGAAACACCATATATTTT.

The V gene is TRBV5-1, the J gene TRBJ2-1, with TRBD2 matching 7 bases. Germline CDR1 is SGHRS and CDR2 is YFSETQ. V lost 0 bases, J lost 6 bases, and 6 bases stayed unmatched. The CDR3 runs to 15 residues. The CDR3: CASSLERGRINEQFF. The CDR3 DNA sequence: TGCGCCAGCAGCTTGGAACGCGGGAGAATCAATGAGCAGTTCTTC.

The chain has TRBV12-3 or TRBV12-4 and TRBJ1-2; 9 nucleotides agree with TRBD1. This CDR3 spans 13 amino acids. The V segment lost 7 bases and the J segment 6 bases; nucleotides outside the gene matches: 6. The DNA of the CDR3 is TGTGCCAGCACCCTGGACAGGGGTCATGGCTACACCTTC. Protein product: CASTLDRGHGYTF.

CDR3 nucleotide sequence: TGCAGCGTTGAATTGGCGGGGGGCAACACAGATACGCAGTATTTT. Its protein product is CSVELAGGNTDTQYF. The V gene is TRBV29-1, the J gene TRBJ2-3; 8 nucleotides agree with TRBD2. Trimming at V came to 2 bases and at J to 2 bases, leaving 6 bases not matched to a gene. In germline, CDR1 is SQVTM, CDR2 ANQGSEA. The CDR3 covers 15 residues.

This clonotype has just a few counts. This rearrangement joins TRBV20-1 to TRBJ1-4; 9 bases align to TRBD1. The CDR3 length is 14 residues. The J segment lost 7 bases and the V segment lost 6 bases, leaving 9 bases of the junction unmatched. In germline, CDR1 is DFQATT, CDR2 SNEGSKA (reference sequence). The CDR3 here is CSAPQGARSEKLFF. Written as DNA, the CDR3 is TGCAGTGCGCCACAGGGGGCGAGGAGTGAAAAACTGTTTTTT.

The V call is TRBV28, the J call TRBJ2-3; TRBD1 agrees at 7 bases. The CDR3 has 15 residues. The junction had 6 bases not matched to a gene; V was cut back by 4 bases and J by 2 bases. Per the germline V gene, CDR1 is MDHEN and CDR2 is SYDVKM. The CDR3 DNA is TGTGCCAGCAGTTCAGGGGGAACCTTCACAGATACGCAGTATTTT. Amino acids: CASSSGGTFTDTQYF.

The chain joins TRBV9 to TRBJ1-6; D uncertain. The CDR3 has 15 amino acids. Germline V gene sequence: CDR1 SGDLS, CDR2 YYNGEE. Trimming took off 4 bases at V and 3 bases at J, with 11 bases between the two ends. CDR3 protein: CASSPYPVYNSPLHF. CDR3 nucleotides: TGTGCCAGCAGCCCCTATCCGGTCTATAATTCACCCCTCCACTTT.

The CDR3 reads CACSPRLLGASYNEQFF. CDR3 nucleotide sequence: TGTGCCTGCTCCCCACGGTTACTGGGGGCATCCTACAATGAGCAGTTCTTC. This chain joins TRBV16 and TRBJ2-1, with a possible D match to TRBD1 (6 bases). The CDR3 runs to 17 residues. CDR1 is KGHSY, CDR2 FQNENV, per germline. V was clipped by 11 bases and J by 1 base, with 24 bases between them.